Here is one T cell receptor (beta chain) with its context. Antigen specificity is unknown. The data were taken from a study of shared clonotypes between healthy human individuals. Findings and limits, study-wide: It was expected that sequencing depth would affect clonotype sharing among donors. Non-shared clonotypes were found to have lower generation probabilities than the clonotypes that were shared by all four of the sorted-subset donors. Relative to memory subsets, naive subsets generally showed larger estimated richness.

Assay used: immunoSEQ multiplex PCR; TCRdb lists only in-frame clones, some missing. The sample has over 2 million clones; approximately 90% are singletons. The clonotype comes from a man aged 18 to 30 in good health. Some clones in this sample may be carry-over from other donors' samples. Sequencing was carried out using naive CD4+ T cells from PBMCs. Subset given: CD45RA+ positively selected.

This chain's CDR3 is CASSAPKAGGADTQYF. In DNA form, the CDR3 reads TGTGCCAGCAGCGCCCCCAAGGCGGGAGGCGCAGATACGCAGTATTTT. The chain uses TRBV5-4 and TRBJ2-3; TRBD2 agrees at 8 bases. The ends lost 4 bases at V and 4 bases at J; junction bases unmatched: 11. From germline, CDR1 is SGHNT and CDR2 YYREEE (reference sequence). This CDR3 has 16 residues.